This T cell receptor (beta chain) was recorded in a study of regulatory T cells in long-lasting Graves disease. Whole-study context: A definition of persistent Graves' disease required over 5 years of antithyroid drugs plus positive TSH receptor antibodies.

This clonotype appeared a few times. Through Arm-PCR of CDR3 regions and iRepertoire HTBI primers, TCR beta libraries were built. Study processing details: Across samples, over 55 TRBV and about 15 TRBJ segments were found. Each CDR3 protein gets one entry after TCRdb re-called the multiplex PCR reads with MiXCR. The authors' filters were not applied to this entry. Here the sample spans 400,000 or so distinct CDR3 sequences, roughly 20% being singletons. As to time point: persistent/refractory GD, antithyroid drugs over 5 years with positive TRAb. TCR sequences were obtained from RNA taken from PBMCs. The source is a female donor with Graves disease. The sample here was peripheral blood mononuclear cells (PBMCs), taken when the disease was refractory, from a patient treated with antithyroid drugs.

Here the CDR3 DNA reads TGCAGTGCTAGAAATCCAGGGAGCTCCTACGAGCAGTACTTC. It encodes CSARNPGSSYEQYF. J is TRBJ2-7 and V is TRBV20-1; D possibly uses TRBD1 or TRBD2 (5 bases each). In germline, CDR1 is DFQATT, CDR2 SNEGSKA (reference sequence). The CDR3 runs 14 residues. Trimming removed 2 bases at V and 0 bases at J, with 11 bases between.